This T cell receptor beta chain was identified in a study of T cell responses to AZD1222 COVID-19 vaccine. Study observations and caveats: Clonal diversity was possibly underestimated; the donors were predominantly white British and more often female. Only a handful of AZD1222 recipients, more than five in all, had baseline seropositivity.

Concerning this clone: What it binds is unknown.

TCRdb's copy holds only in-frame clones and misses some; the assay was immunoSEQ multiplex PCR. Of fewer than 120,000 clones detected, around 80% appear once; the ten largest clones hold about 4.5%. The TCR was taken from an adult in good health. Specimen: peripheral blood, collected on day 0 of AZD1222 vaccination.

The CDR3 nucleotides read TGTGCCAGCAGCTCCGGGACTAGCGGGTACAATGAGCAGTTCTTC. This codes for CASSSGTSGYNEQFF. The chain combines TRBV11-2 with TRBJ2-1; 12 nucleotides align to TRBD2. J was trimmed by 4 bases and V by 4 bases; bases with no gene match: 2. The CDR3 loop spans 15 amino acids. From germline, CDR1 is SGHAT and CDR2 FQNNGV.